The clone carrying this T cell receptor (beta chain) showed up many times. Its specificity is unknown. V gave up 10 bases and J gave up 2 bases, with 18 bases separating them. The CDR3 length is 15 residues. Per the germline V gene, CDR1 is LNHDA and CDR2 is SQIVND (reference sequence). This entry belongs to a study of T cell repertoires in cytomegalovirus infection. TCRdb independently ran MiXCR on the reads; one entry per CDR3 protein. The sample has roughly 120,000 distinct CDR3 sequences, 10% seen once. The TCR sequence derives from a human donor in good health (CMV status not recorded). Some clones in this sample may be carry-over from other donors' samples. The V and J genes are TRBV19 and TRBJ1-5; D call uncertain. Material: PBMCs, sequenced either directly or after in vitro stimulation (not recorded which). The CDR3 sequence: CATTDAASGNQPQHF. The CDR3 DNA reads TGTGCCACCACGGACGCCGCATCGGGCAATCAGCCCCAGCATTTT.